Listed below are T cell receptor beta chains from one sample, sequenced in a study of blood T cell repertoires in COVID-19. The assay was immunoSEQ multiplex PCR, and TCRdb's table has in-frame clones only and misses some. The data contain around 98,000 clones, about 85% of them seen just once; the ten biggest clones take up 3.5% to 5.5%. The sequenced sample consisted of peripheral blood. The receptor source for this set is a man aged 65 to 79 with acute or convalescent COVID-19. Each CDR3 is given without its conserved first and last residue. The D gene is left open where the match is weak.

>TRBV2|TRBJ1-5|TRBD1
ASREDRGYNQPQH
>TRBV28|TRBJ1-6|-
ASSSTTANSPLH
>TRBV3-1/TRBV3-2|TRBJ1-1|-
ASSQAVRNTEAF
>TRBV29-1|TRBJ1-4|TRBD1
SVAQGAGEKLF
>TRBV6-5|TRBJ1-2|TRBD1
ASSPTGPDYGYT
>TRBV27|TRBJ2-1|-
ASSLTGRDEQF
>TRBV9|TRBJ2-1|TRBD2
ASSGGLAIYNEQF
>TRBV10-3|TRBJ2-6|-
AISARAGANVLT
>TRBV4-1|TRBJ1-2|TRBD1
ASSLDRGSNYGYT
>TRBV6-5|TRBJ2-1|TRBD1
ASSYSTGRGPNEQF
>TRBV5-1|TRBJ1-1|-
ASSLTGPEVTEAF
>TRBV2|TRBJ1-5|-
ASSAWIGPGSNQPQH
>TRBV7-9|TRBJ1-5|TRBD1
ACGTDNQPQH
>TRBV6-5|TRBJ1-1|TRBD1
ASKRTGSNTEAF
>TRBV18|TRBJ2-3|-
ASSPRLSPPTDTQY
>TRBV6-5|TRBJ1-6|-
ASTYTGSASPLH
>TRBV5-4|TRBJ1-2|-
ASSSQIANYGYT
>TRBV4-1|TRBJ2-7|-
ASSQDLSPLRYEQY
>TRBV6-5|TRBJ1-2|-
ASSWTVGSNYGYT
>TRBV10-3|TRBJ1-1|-
AINAGDHSEAF
>TRBV10-2|TRBJ2-1|TRBD2
ASSVSSGEQF
>TRBV19|TRBJ1-5|-
ASSPEPQGINQPQH
>TRBV12-3/TRBV12-4|TRBJ2-2|-
ASSFDRHGELF
>TRBV19|TRBJ2-5|TRBD1
ASSNFQGARETQY